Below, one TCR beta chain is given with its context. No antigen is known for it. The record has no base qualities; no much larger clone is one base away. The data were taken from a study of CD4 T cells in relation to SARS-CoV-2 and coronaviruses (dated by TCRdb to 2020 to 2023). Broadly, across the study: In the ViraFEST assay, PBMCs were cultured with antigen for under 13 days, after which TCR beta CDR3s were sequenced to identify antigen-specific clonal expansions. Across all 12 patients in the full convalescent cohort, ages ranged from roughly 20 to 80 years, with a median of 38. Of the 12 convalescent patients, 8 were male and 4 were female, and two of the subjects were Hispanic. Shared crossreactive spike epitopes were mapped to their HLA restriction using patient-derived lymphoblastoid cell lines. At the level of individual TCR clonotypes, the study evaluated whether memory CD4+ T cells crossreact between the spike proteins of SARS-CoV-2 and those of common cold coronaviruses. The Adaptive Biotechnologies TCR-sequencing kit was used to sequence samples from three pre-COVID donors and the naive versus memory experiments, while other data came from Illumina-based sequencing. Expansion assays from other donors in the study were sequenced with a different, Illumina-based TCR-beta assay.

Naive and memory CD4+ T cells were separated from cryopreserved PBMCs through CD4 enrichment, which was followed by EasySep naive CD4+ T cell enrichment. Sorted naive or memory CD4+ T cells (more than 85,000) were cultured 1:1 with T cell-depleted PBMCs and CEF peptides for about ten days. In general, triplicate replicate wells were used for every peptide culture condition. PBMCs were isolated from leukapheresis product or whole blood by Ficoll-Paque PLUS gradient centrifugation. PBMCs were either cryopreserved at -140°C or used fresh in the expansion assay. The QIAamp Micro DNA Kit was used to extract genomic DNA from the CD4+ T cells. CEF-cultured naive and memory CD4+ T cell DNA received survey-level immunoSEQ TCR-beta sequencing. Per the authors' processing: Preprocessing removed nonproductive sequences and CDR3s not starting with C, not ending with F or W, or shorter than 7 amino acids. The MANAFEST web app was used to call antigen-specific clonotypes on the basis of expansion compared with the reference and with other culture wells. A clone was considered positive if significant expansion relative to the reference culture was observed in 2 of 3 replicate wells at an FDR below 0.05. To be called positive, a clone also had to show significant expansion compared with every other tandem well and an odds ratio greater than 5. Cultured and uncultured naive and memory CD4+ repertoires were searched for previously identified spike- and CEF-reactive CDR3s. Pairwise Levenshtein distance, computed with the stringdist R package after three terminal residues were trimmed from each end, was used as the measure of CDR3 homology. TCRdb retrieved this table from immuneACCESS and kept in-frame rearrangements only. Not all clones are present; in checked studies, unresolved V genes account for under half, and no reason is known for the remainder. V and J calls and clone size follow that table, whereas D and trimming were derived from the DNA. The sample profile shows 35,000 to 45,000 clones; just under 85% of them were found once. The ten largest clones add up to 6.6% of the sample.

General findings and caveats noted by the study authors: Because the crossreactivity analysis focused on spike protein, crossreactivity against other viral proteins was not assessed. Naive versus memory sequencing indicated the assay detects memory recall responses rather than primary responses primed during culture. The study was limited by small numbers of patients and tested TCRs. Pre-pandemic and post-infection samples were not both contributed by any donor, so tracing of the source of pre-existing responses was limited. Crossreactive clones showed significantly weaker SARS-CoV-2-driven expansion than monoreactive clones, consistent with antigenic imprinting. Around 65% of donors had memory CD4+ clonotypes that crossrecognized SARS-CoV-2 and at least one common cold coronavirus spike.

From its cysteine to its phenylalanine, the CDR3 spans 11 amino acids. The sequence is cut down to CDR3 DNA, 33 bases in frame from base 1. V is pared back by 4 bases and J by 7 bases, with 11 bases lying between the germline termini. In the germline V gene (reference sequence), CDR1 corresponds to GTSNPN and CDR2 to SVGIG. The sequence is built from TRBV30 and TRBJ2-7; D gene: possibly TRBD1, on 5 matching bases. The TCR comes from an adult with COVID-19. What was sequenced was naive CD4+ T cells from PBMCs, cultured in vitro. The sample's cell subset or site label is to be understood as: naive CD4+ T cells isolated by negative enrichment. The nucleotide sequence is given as TGTGCCTGGACCAGGGCGCGGGAGCAGTACTTC. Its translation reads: CAWTRAREQYF.